This T cell receptor beta chain appears in the sequencing data of a study of spatial heterogeneity in lung cancer. Study-level background: Patients with untreated early-stage non-small cell lung cancer, numbering 72, were the donors. Sequencing covered available follow-up PBMC samples collected a median of approximately 26 months after resection. Detection consistently captured more beta-chain sequences than alpha-chain sequences.

TCRdb recomputed calls from the 5' RACE reads with MiXCR, one row per CDR3 protein. This table holds 20,000 to 30,000 distinct CDR3 sequences, around 9.6% found once. The time point: blood at routine non-recurrence follow-up after resection. No cell sorting; template was whole RNA from tumor, lung tissue or PBMC. This CDR3 region has 16 residues. The V and J genes are TRBV21-1 and TRBJ2-2; the listed D gene, TRBD2, was not tested against the DNA. TRBV21-1 is a pseudogene segment. The TCR was taken from a male donor with early-stage non-small cell lung cancer. The source was PBMCs, collected at follow-up. This chain's CDR3 is CASSMRTSENTGELFF. CDR3 sequence (DNA): TGTGCCAGCAGCATGAGGACTAGCGAGAACACCGGGGAGCTGTTTTTT.